Listed here is a single TCR beta chain. The source of the sample is a study of identical twins. V shed 4 bases and J shed 4 bases, with 13 bases lying between them. Germline V CDR1 and CDR2: MNHEY, SVGAGI. The CDR3 covers 15 residues. TCRdb passed the 5' RACE reads through MiXCR, listing each CDR3 protein once. The table includes a few hundred thousand distinct CDR3 sequences, about 15% detected once. The data were also submitted as part of a second study, on yellow fever vaccine responses in identical twins.

This clonotype was obtained from a woman aged 18-30 years in good health. The sample consisted of CD4+ T cells sorted from blood. V is TRBV6-5 and J is TRBJ2-2; perhaps TRBD1 as D (7 bases). This CDR3 is CASSFNRGGTGELFF. The CDR3, as DNA: TGTGCCAGCAGTTTCAACAGGGGAGGCACCGGGGAGCTGTTTTTT.